One sample yielded the 17 T cell receptor beta chains listed below, sequenced in a study of regulatory T cells in long-lasting Graves disease. Time point meaning: newly diagnosed GD, antithyroid drugs for less than 3 months. PBMC RNA was the source of the TCR library. Building of the TCR beta libraries involved iRepertoire HTBI primers and Arm-PCR of CDR3 regions. TCRdb independently ran MiXCR on the multiplex PCR reads; one entry per CDR3 protein. This table has 500,000 or so distinct CDR3 sequences, roughly a sixth appearing once. These data also formed part of another study, on T cells in Graves' hyperthyroidism and ophthalmopathy.

The sample here was peripheral blood mononuclear cells (PBMCs), taken at new diagnosis, from a patient treated with antithyroid drugs. The receptors here all came from a woman aged 35 to 60 with Graves disease.

The chain joins TRBV3-1 to TRBJ1-6; the match to TRBD1 covers 7 bases. V shed 8 bases and J 6 bases; nucleotides not matched to a gene: 10. CDR1 is LGHDT, CDR2 YNNKEL, per germline (reference sequence). CDR3 length: 15 amino acids. The chain's CDR3 is CASEGAGTVNSPLHF. The CDR3 coding sequence is TGTGCCAGCGAGGGGGCAGGGACAGTTAATTCACCCCTCCACTTT.

This clonotype was detected only a few times. The rearrangement links TRBV12-3 or TRBV12-4 to TRBJ2-1, with D perhaps being TRBD1 or TRBD2 (5 bases each). Trimming pared 7 bases from V and 4 bases from J, leaving 14 bases between. This CDR3 region has 14 residues. CDR3 amino acids: CASKPGPLYNEQFF. The CDR3 nucleotides read TGTGCCAGCAAACCGGGACCTCTTTACAATGAGCAGTTCTTC.

This clonotype showed up many times. The chain combines TRBV12-3 or TRBV12-4 with TRBJ1-5, with a weak D call TRBD1 (5 bases). CDR3 length equals 15 residues. V dropped 6 bases and J dropped 0 bases, with 12 bases sitting between them. For the CDR3, the DNA is TGTGCCAGCAGCACTCAGGGCAATAGCAATCAGCCCCAGCATTTT. This translates into CASSTQGNSNQPQHF.

This clonotype was recorded at least ten times. The V call is TRBV20-1, the J call TRBJ2-1, with 8 nucleotides matching TRBD2. This CDR3 contains 15 residues. V was pared by 5 bases and J by 4 bases, with 10 bases of the junction left unmatched. Looked up from germline, CDR1 is DFQATT and CDR2 is SNEGSKA (reference sequence). The CDR3 spells CSARSAGALYNEQFF. The CDR3 DNA reads as TGCAGTGCTCGCTCAGCGGGGGCCCTATACAATGAGCAGTTCTTC.

This clonotype was counted only a few times. This chain uses TRBV12-3 or TRBV12-4 with TRBJ1-4, with 8 bases matching TRBD1. The V and J ends lost 4 bases and 0 bases, in that order; junction bases with no gene match: 10. This CDR3 region has 18 residues. CDR3 region: CASSSYRDRIATNEKLFF. CDR3 coding DNA: TGTGCCAGCAGTTCATACCGGGACAGGATTGCAACTAATGAAAAACTGTTTTTT.

This clonotype was detected ten times or more. The V gene is TRBV18, the J gene TRBJ1-6; TRBD1 agrees at 7 bases. This CDR3 is built from 14 residues. V trimming: 6 bases; J trimming: 8 bases; junction bases outside the gene matches: 7. Germline CDR1 KGHSH, CDR2 LQKENI. The CDR3 is CASSKQGKDSPLHF. Here the CDR3 DNA reads TGTGCCAGCTCGAAACAGGGGAAAGATTCACCCCTCCACTTT.

This clonotype was detected ten times or more. The chain joins TRBV18 to TRBJ2-1; 11 positions match TRBD2. The trim removed 2 bases at V and 6 bases at J, leaving 6 bases unmatched. Germline V lookup: CDR1 KGHSH, CDR2 LQKENI. The CDR3 runs 16 residues. CDR3 bases: TGTGCCAGCTCACCATCAGTCGGGACTAGCGGCAATGAGCAGTTCTTC. This encodes CASSPSVGTSGNEQFF.

There are many counts of this clonotype. The chain is built from TRBV10-3 and TRBJ1-1, with 8 bases identical to TRBD1. The CDR3 contains 15 residues. J lost 3 bases, V lost 0 bases, and 3 bases had no gene match. CDR1 is ENHRY and CDR2 is SYGVKD in the germline V gene. The CDR3: CAISESNRGYTEAFF. The CDR3 DNA sequence: TGTGCCATCAGTGAGTCGAACAGGGGGTACACTGAAGCTTTCTTT.

There are a few counts of this clonotype. This rearrangement joins TRBV28 to TRBJ1-2; D perhaps matches TRBD1 (5 bases). This CDR3 region has 13 residues. The V end was cut by 6 bases, the J end by 4 bases, with 12 bases between. Germline loops: CDR1 MDHEN, CDR2 SYDVKM. CDR3 in DNA: TGTGCCAGCAGGCCCTTGAGGGGCTATGGCTACACCTTC. It specifies CASRPLRGYGYTF.

This clonotype was picked up many times. The junction differs from germline at one of its ends, possibly a read error. The CDR3 region is CASSLGGDMNTEAFF. Here the CDR3 DNA reads TGTGCCAGCAGCTTGGGTGGAGACATGAACACTGAAGCTTTCTTT. V is TRBV5-1 and J is TRBJ1-1; D is ambiguous. The germline gives CDR1 SGHRS, CDR2 YFSETQ. The CDR3 extends over 15 amino acids.

This clonotype was recorded many times. The gene calls are TRBV28 and TRBJ2-7; possible D gene TRBD2, 6 bases. V was clipped by 2 bases and J by 4 bases, with 15 bases between them. Germline CDR1 and CDR2: MDHEN and SYDVKM. CDR3 length: 15 residues. The CDR3 nucleotides are TGTGCCAGCAGTTTAGGGGGGTTGGTGTCGTACGAGCAGTACTTC. Its translation is CASSLGGLVSYEQYF.

The V call is TRBV5-1, the J call TRBJ1-1, with D perhaps TRBD1 (5 bases). Germline V lookup: CDR1 SGHRS, CDR2 YFSETQ. This CDR3 is 14 amino acids long. Trimming stripped 4 bases from V and 5 bases from J, with 15 bases between. DNA of the CDR3: TGCGCCAGCAGCCTAGGGACGTCTGGGACTGAAGCTTTCTTT. It codes for CASSLGTSGTEAFF.

This clonotype was seen many times. V and J are TRBV12-3 or TRBV12-4 and TRBJ2-3; D is ambiguous. This CDR3 region has 14 residues. Trimming removed 6 bases at V and 0 bases at J, with 10 bases between. This CDR3 is CASSDGYSTDTQYF. DNA for the CDR3: TGTGCCAGCAGCGACGGTTATAGCACAGATACGCAGTATTTT.

This clonotype has ten or more counts. The chain carries TRBV3-1 and TRBJ1-1; TRBD1 might be the D (5 bases). The germline V gene encodes CDR1 LGHDT and CDR2 YNNKEL (reference sequence). The CDR3 length is 16 residues. V lost 0 bases and J lost 1, with 12 bases in between. As DNA, the CDR3 is TGTGCCAGCAGCCAAGACAAGGGGCAGCCGAACACTGAAGCTTTCTTT. Translated: CASSQDKGQPNTEAFF.

The gene calls are TRBV13 and TRBJ2-5; possibly TRBD2 for D (6 bases). This CDR3 contains 15 residues. The germline gives CDR1 PRHDT, CDR2 FYEKMQ (reference sequence). V dropped 5 bases and J dropped 2 bases, with 15 bases sitting between them. The CDR3 sequence is CASSQRSGGQETQYF. DNA for the CDR3: TGTGCCAGCAGCCAGAGGAGTGGGGGGCAAGAGACCCAGTACTTC.

This clonotype was detected only a few times. The chain has TRBV10-3 and TRBJ2-3, with 9 bases matching TRBD1. V was pared by 4 bases and J by 6 bases, with 5 bases of the junction left unmatched. Germline V gene sequence: CDR1 ENHRY, CDR2 SYGVKD. The CDR3 covers 14 residues. The CDR3 DNA reads TGTGCCATCAGTGCGCGGGACAGGGACGATACGCAGTATTTT. Translating it yields CAISARDRDDTQYF.

The sample holds a few counts of this clonotype. The chain carries TRBV9 and TRBJ2-5; a weak D match, TRBD2 (6 bases). Deletions cut 4 bases from V and 5 bases from J, with 18 bases between. Germline CDR1 is SGDLS and CDR2 is YYNGEE. The CDR3 runs to 15 residues. CDR3 coding DNA: TGTGCCAGCAGCCCCAGCGGGCCTTCTGGGGAGACCCAGTACTTC. Its translation is CASSPSGPSGETQYF. The full variable domain, with the rest looked up from reference TRBV9 and TRBJ2-5, is DSGVTQTPKHLITATGQRVTLRCSPRSGDLSVYWYQQSLDQGLQFLIQYYNGEERAKGNILERFSAQQFPDLHSELNLSSLELGDSALYFCASSPSGPSGETQYFGPGTRLLVL.